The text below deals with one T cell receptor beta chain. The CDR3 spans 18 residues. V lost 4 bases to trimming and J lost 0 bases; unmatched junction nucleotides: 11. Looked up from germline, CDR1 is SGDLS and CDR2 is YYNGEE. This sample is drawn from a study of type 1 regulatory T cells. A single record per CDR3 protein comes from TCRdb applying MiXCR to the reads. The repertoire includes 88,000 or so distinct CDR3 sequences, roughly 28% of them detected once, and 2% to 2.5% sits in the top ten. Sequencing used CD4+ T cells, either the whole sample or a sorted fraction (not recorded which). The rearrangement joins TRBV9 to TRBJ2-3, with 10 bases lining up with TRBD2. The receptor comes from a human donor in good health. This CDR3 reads CASSLGLAVTTSTDTQYF. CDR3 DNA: TGTGCCAGCAGCCTAGGACTAGCGGTTACCACTAGCACAGATACGCAGTATTTT.